The clone carrying this TCR beta chain showed up just once. Its target is unknown. These data originate in a study of tumor and adjacent non-tumor tissue in lung cancer. Across the whole study: Samples averaged roughly 4.2 million productive TCRbeta reads each. Overall study results and limits: Shorter survival was associated with higher TCR diversity in tumors.

CDR1 and CDR2 (germline): SGHAT, FQNNGV. V dropped 2 bases and J dropped 13 bases, with 15 bases sitting between them. The CDR3 is 13 amino acids. RNA was extracted from bulk tissue without any cell sorting. More than 3 cm separated this lung sample from the edge of the tumor. TCRbeta libraries were built with three rounds of nested PCR, modified from ARM-PCR. TCRdb recomputed calls from the multiplex PCR reads with MiXCR, one row per CDR3 protein. Among about 110,000 distinct CDR3 sequences, 60% to 80% were seen once, and the ten largest hold over 15%. The TCR originated in a man aged 55 to 69 with non-small cell lung cancer. Sequencing was carried out using distant non-tumor lung tissue. This rearrangement joins TRBV11-2 to TRBJ2-1; D unresolved. CDR3: CASSLRFDTRQFF. CDR3 bases: TGTGCCAGCAGCTTAAGGTTTGATACCAGACAGTTCTTC.